These 8 T cell receptor beta chains share one sample of origin, sequenced in a study of T cells in Graves' hyperthyroidism and ophthalmopathy. Amplification yielded TCR beta CDR3 regions, with RNA transcripts as the source. HTBI primers were the set used in a first-round RT-PCR of the TCR CDR3. Using its own MiXCR run on the multiplex PCR reads, TCRdb lists one record per CDR3 protein. The sample has more than 500,000 distinct CDR3 sequences; about 17% are singletons. Source material: blood. These receptors all come from a young woman with Graves' hyperthyroidism.

This rearrangement joins TRBV19 to TRBJ2-1; D gene unclear. In germline, CDR1 is LNHDA, CDR2 SQIVND (reference sequence). CDR3 length equals 13 residues. The V end was cut by 4 bases, the J end by 1 base, with 5 bases between. The CDR3 bases are TGTGCCAGTAGTAAGCAGTCCTACAATGAGCAGTTCTTC. The encoded protein is CASSKQSYNEQFF.

This clonotype was counted at least ten times. The chain combines TRBV11-2 with TRBJ2-3; D ambiguous. V was trimmed by 1 base and J by 4 bases, leaving 9 bases between them. The CDR3 loop spans 14 amino acids. Germline CDR1 SGHAT, CDR2 FQNNGV. CDR3 residues: CASSLGLPPDTQYF. The CDR3 bases are TGTGCCAGCAGCTTAGGACTCCCCCCAGATACGCAGTATTTT.

A remark on this clonotype: A much more abundant neighbour one base away suggests this may be a read error. The chain has TRBV2 and TRBJ1-5; D may be TRBD1 (5 bases). CDR3 length: 13 residues. Trimming removed 9 bases from V and 9 bases from J, with 18 bases in between. Germline CDR1 is SNHLY and CDR2 is FYNNEI. CDR3 DNA sequence: TGTGCCAGTGGGGCAGCTACCGGGATGCCCCAGCATTTT. It translates to CASGAATGMPQHF.

The V and J genes are TRBV19 and TRBJ2-5, with 8 nucleotides matching TRBD1. Trimming removed 3 bases from V and 5 bases from J; junction bases left unmatched: 8. The CDR3 covers 15 residues. Per germline, CDR1 LNHDA and CDR2 SQIVND (reference sequence). The CDR3, as DNA: TGTGCCAGTAGTATTGTAGCAGGGGGCGGTGAGACCCAGTACTTC. This encodes CASSIVAGGGETQYF.

The chain combines TRBV12-3 or TRBV12-4 with TRBJ1-3, with 9 bases lining up with TRBD1. This CDR3 spans 17 amino acids. J gave up 2 bases and V 0 bases, and 5 bases lay outside the gene matches. CDR3 loop: CASSLAIGTGPGNTIYF. The CDR3 region has the DNA TGTGCCAGCAGTTTAGCGATTGGGACAGGGCCTGGAAACACCATATATTTT.

Turning to this clonotype: An end of the junction does not agree with germline; a read error may underlie this. CDR3 DNA: TGTGCCAGCAGTCGACAACCTGGGGGTTCACCCCCCCACTTT. This gives the protein CASSRQPGGSPPHF. The rearrangement links TRBV6-1 to TRBJ1-6; perhaps TRBD1 as D (5 bases). The CDR3 has 14 residues. The germline V gene encodes CDR1 MNHNS and CDR2 SASEGT.

In this sample, this clonotype turned up many times. The rearrangement joins TRBV3-1 to TRBJ2-7; the match to TRBD2 covers 14 bases. Trimming removed 0 bases from V and 9 bases from J; junction bases left unmatched: 4. The CDR3 covers 15 residues. CDR1 LGHDT and CDR2 YNNKEL come from the germline V gene (reference sequence). The CDR3 is CASSQDGTSGRMQYF. In DNA form, the CDR3 reads TGTGCCAGCAGCCAAGACGGGACTAGCGGGAGAATGCAGTACTTC.

At least ten counts were recorded for this clonotype. The chain joins TRBV11-2 to TRBJ2-1, with D possibly being TRBD1 or TRBD2 (5 bases each). V lost 1 base and J lost 9, with 7 bases in between. Per germline, CDR1 SGHAT and CDR2 FQNNGV. The CDR3 is 12 amino acids. In DNA form, the CDR3 reads TGTGCCAGCAGCTTAGGAGGGGTTGAGCAGTTCTTC. Encoded protein: CASSLGGVEQFF.